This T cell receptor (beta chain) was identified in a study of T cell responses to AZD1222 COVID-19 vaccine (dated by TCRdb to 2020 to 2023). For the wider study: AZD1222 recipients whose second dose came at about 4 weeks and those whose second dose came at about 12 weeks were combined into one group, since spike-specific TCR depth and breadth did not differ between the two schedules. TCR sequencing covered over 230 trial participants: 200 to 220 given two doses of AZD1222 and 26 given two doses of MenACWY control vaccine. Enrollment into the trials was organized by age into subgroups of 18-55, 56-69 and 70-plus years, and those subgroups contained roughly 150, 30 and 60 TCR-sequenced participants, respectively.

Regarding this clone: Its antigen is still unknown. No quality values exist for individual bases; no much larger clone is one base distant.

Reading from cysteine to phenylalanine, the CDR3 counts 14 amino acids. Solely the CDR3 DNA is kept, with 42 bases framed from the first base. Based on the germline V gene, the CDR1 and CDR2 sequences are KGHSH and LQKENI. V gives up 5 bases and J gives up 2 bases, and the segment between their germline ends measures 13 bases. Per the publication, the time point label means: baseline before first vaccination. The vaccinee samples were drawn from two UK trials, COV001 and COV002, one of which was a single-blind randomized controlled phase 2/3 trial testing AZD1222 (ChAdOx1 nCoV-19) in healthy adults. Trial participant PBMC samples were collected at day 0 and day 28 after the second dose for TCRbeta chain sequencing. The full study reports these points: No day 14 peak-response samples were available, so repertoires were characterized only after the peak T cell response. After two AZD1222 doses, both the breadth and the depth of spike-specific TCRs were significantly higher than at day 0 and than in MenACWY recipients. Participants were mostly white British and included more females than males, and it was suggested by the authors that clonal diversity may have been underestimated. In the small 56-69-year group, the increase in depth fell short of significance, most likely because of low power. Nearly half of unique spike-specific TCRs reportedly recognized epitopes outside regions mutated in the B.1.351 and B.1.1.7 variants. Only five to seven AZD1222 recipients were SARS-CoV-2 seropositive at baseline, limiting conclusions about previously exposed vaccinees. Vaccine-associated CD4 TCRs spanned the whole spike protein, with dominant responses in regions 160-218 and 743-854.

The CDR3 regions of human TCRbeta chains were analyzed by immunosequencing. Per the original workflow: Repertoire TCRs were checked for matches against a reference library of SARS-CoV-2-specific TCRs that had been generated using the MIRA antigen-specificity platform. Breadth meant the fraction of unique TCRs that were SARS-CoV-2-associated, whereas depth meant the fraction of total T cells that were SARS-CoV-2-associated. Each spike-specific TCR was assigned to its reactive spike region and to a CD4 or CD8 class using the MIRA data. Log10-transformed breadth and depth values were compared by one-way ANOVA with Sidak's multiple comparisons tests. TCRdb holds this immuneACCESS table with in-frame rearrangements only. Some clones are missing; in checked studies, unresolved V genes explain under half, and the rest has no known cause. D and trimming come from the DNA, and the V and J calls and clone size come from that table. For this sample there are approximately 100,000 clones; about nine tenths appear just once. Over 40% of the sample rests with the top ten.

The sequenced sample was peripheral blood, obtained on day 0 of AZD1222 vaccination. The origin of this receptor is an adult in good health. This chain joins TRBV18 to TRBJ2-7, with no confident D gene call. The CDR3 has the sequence CASSDSGSTYEQYF. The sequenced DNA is TGTGCCAGCTCAGACTCCGGGTCAACCTACGAGCAGTACTTC. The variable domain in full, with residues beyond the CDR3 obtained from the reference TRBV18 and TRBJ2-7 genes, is NAGVMQNPRHLVRRRGQEARLRCSPMKGHSHVYWYRQLPEEGLKFMVYLQKENIIDESGMPKERFSAEFPKEGPSILRIQQVVRGDSAAYFCASSDSGSTYEQYFGPGTRLTVT.